Listed below are T cell receptor beta chains from one sample, sequenced in a study of blood T cell repertoires in COVID-19. Libraries were prepared by immunoSEQ multiplex PCR; TCRdb keeps only in-frame clonotypes and omits some of them. The repertoire consists of about 410,000 clones, with around nine tenths occurring once and the leading ten covering around 1.5%. Input material: peripheral blood. The receptors stem from a woman in her thirties or forties with COVID-19, enrolled during active disease. Both conserved end residues are part of each CDR3. The D gene is left open where the match is weak.

V gene	D gene	J gene	CDR3 protein	CDR3 DNA
TRBV28	NA	TRBJ1-5	CASRDGDTPIQPQHF	TGTGCCAGCAGAGATGGTGATACTCCCATTCAGCCCCAGCATTTT
TRBV5-1	NA	TRBJ2-1	CASSLGQAPYNEQFF	TGCGCCAGCAGCTTGGGACAGGCCCCCTACAATGAGCAGTTCTTC
TRBV29-1	TRBD2	TRBJ2-1	CSVRTSGYNEQFF	TGCAGCGTGAGGACTAGCGGGTACAATGAGCAGTTCTTC
TRBV28	NA	TRBJ2-1	CASSPPDRGDEQFF	TGTGCCAGCAGTCCCCCCGACCGGGGAGATGAGCAGTTCTTC
TRBV27	NA	TRBJ2-5	CASSIRVSARETQYF	TGTGCCAGCAGTATCAGGGTGTCAGCGAGGGAGACCCAGTACTTC
TRBV7-2	NA	TRBJ1-1	CASSSLGGREAFF	TGTGCCAGCAGCTCTTTGGGGGGGCGGGAAGCTTTCTTT
TRBV4-3	NA	TRBJ2-1	CASSQGIRGNSYNEQFF	TGCGCCAGCAGCCAAGGAATACGCGGGAACTCCTACAATGAGCAGTTCTTC
TRBV5-6	NA	TRBJ1-5	CASSLGWGMGQPQHF	TGTGCCAGCAGCTTGGGATGGGGCATGGGACAGCCCCAGCATTTT
TRBV27	TRBD2	TRBJ2-3	CASSQRTSESTDTQYF	TGTGCCAGCAGTCAAAGGACTAGCGAATCCACAGATACGCAGTATTTT
TRBV28	TRBD2	TRBJ2-5	CASSLYSGGWETQYF	TGTGCCAGCAGTTTATATAGCGGGGGATGGGAGACCCAGTACTTC
TRBV7-6	TRBD2	TRBJ2-1	CASSPKGSGRADEQFF	TGTGCCAGCAGCCCTAAGGGTAGCGGGAGGGCCGATGAGCAGTTCTTC
TRBV2	TRBD1	TRBJ2-6	CASRAPGQGGSGANVLTF	TGTGCCAGCAGGGCTCCGGGACAGGGGGGGTCTGGGGCCAACGTCCTGACTTTC
TRBV28	TRBD2	TRBJ2-5	CASSLLAGLGETQYF	TGTGCCAGCAGTTTACTAGCGGGGTTGGGAGAGACCCAGTACTTC
TRBV7-9	TRBD2	TRBJ2-1	CATSGRIQHNEQFF	TGTGCCACAAGCGGGAGAATCCAGCACAATGAGCAGTTCTTC
TRBV4-3	NA	TRBJ1-1	CASSRGTAYFEAFF	TGCGCCAGCAGCAGGGGGACGGCCTATTTCGAAGCTTTCTTT